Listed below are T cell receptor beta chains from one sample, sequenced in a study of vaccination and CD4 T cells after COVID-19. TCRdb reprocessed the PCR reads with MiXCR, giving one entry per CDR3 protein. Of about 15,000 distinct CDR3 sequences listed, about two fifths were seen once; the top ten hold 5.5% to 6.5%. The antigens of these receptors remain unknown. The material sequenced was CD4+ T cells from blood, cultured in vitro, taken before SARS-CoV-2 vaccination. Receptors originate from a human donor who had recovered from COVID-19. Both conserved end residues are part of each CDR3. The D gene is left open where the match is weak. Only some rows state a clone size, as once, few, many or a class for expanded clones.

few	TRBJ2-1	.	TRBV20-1	CSARVLALGSEQFF	TGCAGTGCTAGAGTGTTGGCACTAGGCTCTGAGCAGTTCTTC
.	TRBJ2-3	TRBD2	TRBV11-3	CASSLTGTNTDTQYF	TGTGCCAGCAGCTTAACCGGGACTAACACAGATACGCAGTATTTT
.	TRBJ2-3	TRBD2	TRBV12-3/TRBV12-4	CASSTTSGSGTDTQYF	TGTGCCAGCAGTACGACTAGCGGGAGCGGGACAGATACGCAGTATTTT
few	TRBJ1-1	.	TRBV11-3	CASSPRVGDTEAFF	TGTGCCAGCAGCCCCAGGGTTGGGGACACTGAAGCTTTCTTT
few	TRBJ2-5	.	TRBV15	CATSRPPGLQETQYF	TGTGCCACCAGCAGACCACCGGGGTTACAAGAGACCCAGTACTTC
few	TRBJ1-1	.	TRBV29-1	CSVVKGLNTEAFF	TGCAGCGTTGTCAAGGGGCTGAACACTGAAGCTTTCTTT
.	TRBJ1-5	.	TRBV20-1	CSARVPPDQPQHF	TGCAGTGCTAGGGTCCCCCCGGATCAGCCCCAGCATTTT
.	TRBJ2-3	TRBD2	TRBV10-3	CAIVEGGSTDTQYF	TGTGCCATCGTAGAGGGAGGGAGCACAGATACGCAGTATTTT
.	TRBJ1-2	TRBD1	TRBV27	CASSLYNRGGYTF	TGTGCCAGCAGTTTATATAACAGGGGTGGCTACACCTTC
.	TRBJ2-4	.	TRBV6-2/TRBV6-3	CASSGPGASKNIQYF	TGTGCCAGCAGCGGACCCGGGGCCTCCAAAAACATTCAGTACTTC
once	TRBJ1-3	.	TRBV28	CASSTWTVNTIYF	TGTGCCAGCAGTACCTGGACAGTTAACACCATATATTTT
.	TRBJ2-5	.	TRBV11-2	CASSSSSQETQYF	TGTGCCAGCAGCTCCTCTTCCCAAGAGACCCAGTACTTC
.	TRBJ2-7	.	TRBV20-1	CSARVHSLKNEQYF	TGCAGTGCTAGAGTTCACAGCCTGAAGAACGAGCAGTACTTC
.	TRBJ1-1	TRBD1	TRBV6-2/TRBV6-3	CASSPGQWGTEAFF	TGTGCCAGCAGCCCGGGACAGTGGGGCACTGAAGCTTTCTTT
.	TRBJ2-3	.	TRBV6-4	CASSLAPHTDTQYF	TGTGCCAGCAGTCTCGCTCCGCACACAGATACGCAGTATTTT
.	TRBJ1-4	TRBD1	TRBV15	CATTPGQGLEKLFF	TGTGCCACCACCCCGGGACAGGGGCTAGAAAAACTGTTTTTT
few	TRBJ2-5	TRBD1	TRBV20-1	CSASPGQGLIETQYF	TGCAGTGCTAGTCCCGGACAGGGTTTAATTGAGACCCAGTACTTC
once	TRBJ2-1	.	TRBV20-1	CSALSAGNNEQFF	TGCAGTGCCCTATCAGCGGGTAACAATGAGCAGTTCTTC
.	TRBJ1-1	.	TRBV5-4	CASSLEGRLNTEAFF	TGTGCCAGCAGCTTAGAGGGACGGCTGAACACTGAAGCTTTCTTT
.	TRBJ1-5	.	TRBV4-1	CASSQTDEKGQPQHF	TGCGCCAGCAGCCAGACGGACGAAAAGGGTCAGCCCCAGCATTTT
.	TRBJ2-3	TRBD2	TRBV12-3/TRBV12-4	CATHSGSWLSPPDTQYF	TGTGCCACGCACAGCGGGAGCTGGTTGTCCCCACCAGATACGCAGTATTTT
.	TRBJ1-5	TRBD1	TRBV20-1	CSANGGTGVNQPQHF	TGCAGTGCTAACGGGGGGACAGGGGTAAACCAGCCCCAGCATTTT
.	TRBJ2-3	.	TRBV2	CASSRDSDTQYF	TGTGCCAGTTCCCGGGACTCAGATACGCAGTATTTT
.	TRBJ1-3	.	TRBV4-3	CASSRTVISGNTIYF	TGCGCCAGCAGCCGAACAGTGATCTCTGGAAACACCATATATTTT
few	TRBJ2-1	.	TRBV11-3	CASSLVPDLEFF	TGTGCCAGCAGCTTAGTACCGGACCTGGAGTTCTTC
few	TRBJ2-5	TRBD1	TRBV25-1	CASSGLGWTGKETQYF	TGTGCCAGCAGTGGATTGGGGTGGACAGGGAAAGAGACCCAGTACTTC
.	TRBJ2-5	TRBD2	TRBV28	CASSTSGRALETQYF	TGTGCCAGCAGTACTAGCGGGAGGGCTTTAGAGACCCAGTACTTC
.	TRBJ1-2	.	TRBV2	CASSGLPGRREVVGYTF	TGTGCCAGCAGTGGACTTCCGGGACGTCGTGAGGTGGTCGGCTACACCTTC
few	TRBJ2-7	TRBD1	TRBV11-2	CASSWGQGYEQYF	TGTGCCAGCAGCTGGGGACAGGGCTACGAGCAGTACTTC
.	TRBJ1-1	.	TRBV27	CASSFWGGNTETFF	TGTGCCAGCAGTTTTTGGGGGGGGAACACTGAAACTTTCTTT
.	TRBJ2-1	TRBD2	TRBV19	CASSGLAGGEQFF	TGTGCCAGTAGTGGACTAGCGGGCGGGGAGCAGTTCTTC
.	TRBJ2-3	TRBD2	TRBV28	CASSESGSGRGGTDTQYF	TGTGCCAGCAGTGAGTCGGGTAGCGGGAGGGGTGGCACAGATACGCAGTATTTT
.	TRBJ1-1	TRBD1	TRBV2	CASGPGQGHTEAFF	TGTGCCAGTGGACCTGGACAGGGCCACACTGAAGCTTTCTTT
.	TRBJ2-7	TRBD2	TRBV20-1	CSARHSGRSSYEQYF	TGCAGTGCTAGACATAGCGGGAGGTCGTCCTACGAGCAGTACTTC